This entry is about one T cell receptor (beta chain). Its antigen is unknown. The germline CDR1 and CDR2 sequences are SGHRS and YFSETQ. V was clipped by 5 bases and J by 2 bases, with 13 bases between them. The CDR3 spans 14 residues. This sample was included in a study of shared clonotypes between healthy human individuals. Study-level points and caveats: Only blood was sampled; tissue repertoires likely differ. Clonotype sharing among donors was thought likely to change with sequencing depth. Although depth was large, rarefaction showed that sequencing of the sorted subsets was incomplete. Generally, naive subsets came out with larger estimated richness than memory subsets.

TCRdb keeps only in-frame clones here, not all; method: immunoSEQ multiplex PCR. The repertoire holds over a million clones, with 95% to 97% as singletons. The sequenced sample was naive CD4+ T cells sorted from blood. As to subset: CD45RA+ positively selected. This clonotype was sampled from a man aged 30 to 45 in good health. The chain has TRBV5-1 and TRBJ2-5; D is unresolved. In nucleotides, the CDR3 is TGCGCCAGCAGGGAGAGGACCGCTCAAGAGACCCAGTACTTC. Protein: CASRERTAQETQYF.